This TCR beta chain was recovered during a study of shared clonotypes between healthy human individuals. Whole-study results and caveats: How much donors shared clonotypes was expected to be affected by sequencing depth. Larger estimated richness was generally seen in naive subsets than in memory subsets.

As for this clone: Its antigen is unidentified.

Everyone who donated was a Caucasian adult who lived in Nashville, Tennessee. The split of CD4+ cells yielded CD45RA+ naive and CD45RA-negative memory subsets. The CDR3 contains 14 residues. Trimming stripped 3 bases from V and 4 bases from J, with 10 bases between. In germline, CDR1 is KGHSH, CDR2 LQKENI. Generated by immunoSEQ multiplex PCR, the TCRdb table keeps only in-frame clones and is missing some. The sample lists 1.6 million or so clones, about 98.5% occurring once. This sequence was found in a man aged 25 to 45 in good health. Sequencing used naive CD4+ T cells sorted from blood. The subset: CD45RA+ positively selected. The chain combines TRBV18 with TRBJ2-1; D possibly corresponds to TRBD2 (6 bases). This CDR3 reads CASSPSGLYNEQFF. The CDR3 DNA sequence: TGTGCCAGCTCACCCTCGGGACTTTACAATGAGCAGTTCTTC.